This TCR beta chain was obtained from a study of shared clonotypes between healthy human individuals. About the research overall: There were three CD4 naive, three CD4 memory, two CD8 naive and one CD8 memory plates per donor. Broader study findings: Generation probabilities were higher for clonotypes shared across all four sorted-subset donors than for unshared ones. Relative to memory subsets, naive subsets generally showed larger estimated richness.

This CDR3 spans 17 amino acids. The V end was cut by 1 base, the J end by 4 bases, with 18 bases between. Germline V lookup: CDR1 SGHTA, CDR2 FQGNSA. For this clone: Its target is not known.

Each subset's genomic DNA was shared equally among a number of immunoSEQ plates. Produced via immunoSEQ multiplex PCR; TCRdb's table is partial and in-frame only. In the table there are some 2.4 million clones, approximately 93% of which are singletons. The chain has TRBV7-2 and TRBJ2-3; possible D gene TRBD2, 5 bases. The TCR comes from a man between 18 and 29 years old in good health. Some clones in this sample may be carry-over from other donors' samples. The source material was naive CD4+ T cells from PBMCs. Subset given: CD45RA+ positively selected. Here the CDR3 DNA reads TGTGCCAGCAGCTTAGGGGGTCCGGCGGGTGAGGCAGATACGCAGTATTTT. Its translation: CASSLGGPAGEADTQYF.